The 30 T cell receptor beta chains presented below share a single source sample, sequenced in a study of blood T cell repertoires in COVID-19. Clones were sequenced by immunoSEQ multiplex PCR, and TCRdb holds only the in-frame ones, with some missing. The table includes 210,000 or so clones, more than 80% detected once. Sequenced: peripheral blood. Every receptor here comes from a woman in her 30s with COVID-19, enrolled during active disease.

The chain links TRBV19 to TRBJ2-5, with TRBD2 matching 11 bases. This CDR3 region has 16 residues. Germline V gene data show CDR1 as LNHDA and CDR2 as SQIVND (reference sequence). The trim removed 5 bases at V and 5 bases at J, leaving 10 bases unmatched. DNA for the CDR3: TGTGCCAGTAGTGGGGGACTAGCGGCCGATCGGGAGACCCAGTACTTC. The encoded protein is CASSGGLAADRETQYF.

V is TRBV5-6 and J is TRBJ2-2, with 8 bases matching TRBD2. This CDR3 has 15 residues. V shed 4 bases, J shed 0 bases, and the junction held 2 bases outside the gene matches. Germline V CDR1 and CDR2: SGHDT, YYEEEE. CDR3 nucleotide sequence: TGTGCCAGCAGCGAGCGGGGGACGAACACCGGGGAGCTGTTTTTT. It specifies CASSERGTNTGELFF.

The CDR3 spells CASSQDLLAGVEETQYF. CDR3 sequence (DNA): TGTGCCAGCAGCCAAGATCTGCTAGCGGGGGTCGAAGAGACCCAGTACTTC. This chain joins TRBV4-2 and TRBJ2-5; 10 nucleotides line up with TRBD2. CDR3 length: 17 residues. Germline CDR1 LGHNA, CDR2 YNFKEQ. Trimming at V came to 0 bases and at J to 3 bases, leaving 7 bases not matched to a gene.

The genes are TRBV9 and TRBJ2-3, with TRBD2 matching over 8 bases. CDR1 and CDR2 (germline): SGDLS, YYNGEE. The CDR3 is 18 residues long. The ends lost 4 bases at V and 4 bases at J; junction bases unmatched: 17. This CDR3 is CASSPRGGREGRSDTQYF. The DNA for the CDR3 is TGTGCCAGCAGCCCCCGGGGTGGACGGGAGGGCCGTTCAGATACGCAGTATTTT. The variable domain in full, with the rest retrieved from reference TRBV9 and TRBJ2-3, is DSGVTQTPKHLITATGQRVTLRCSPRSGDLSVYWYQQSLDQGLQFLIQYYNGEERAKGNILERFSAQQFPDLHSELNLSSLELGDSALYFCASSPRGGREGRSDTQYFGPGTRLTVL.

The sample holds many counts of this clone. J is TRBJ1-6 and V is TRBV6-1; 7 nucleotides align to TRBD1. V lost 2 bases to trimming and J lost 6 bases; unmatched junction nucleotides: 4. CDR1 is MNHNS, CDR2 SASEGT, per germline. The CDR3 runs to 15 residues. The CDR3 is CASSEQRDSNSPLHF. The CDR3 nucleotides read TGTGCCAGCAGTGAACAACGGGACAGTAATTCACCCCTCCACTTT.

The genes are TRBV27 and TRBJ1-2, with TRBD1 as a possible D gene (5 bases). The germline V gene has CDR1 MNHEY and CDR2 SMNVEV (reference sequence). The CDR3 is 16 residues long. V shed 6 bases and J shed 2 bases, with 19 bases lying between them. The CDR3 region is CASSPLRLKGNYGYTF. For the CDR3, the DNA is TGTGCCAGCAGCCCTCTGAGGCTCAAGGGGAACTATGGCTACACCTTC.

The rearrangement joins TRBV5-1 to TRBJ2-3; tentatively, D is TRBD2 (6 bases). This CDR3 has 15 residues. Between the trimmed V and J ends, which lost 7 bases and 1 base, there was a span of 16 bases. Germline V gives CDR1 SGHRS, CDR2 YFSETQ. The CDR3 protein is CASRGRGPRTDTQYF. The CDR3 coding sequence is TGCGCCAGCCGTGGGCGGGGACCCCGCACAGATACGCAGTATTTT.

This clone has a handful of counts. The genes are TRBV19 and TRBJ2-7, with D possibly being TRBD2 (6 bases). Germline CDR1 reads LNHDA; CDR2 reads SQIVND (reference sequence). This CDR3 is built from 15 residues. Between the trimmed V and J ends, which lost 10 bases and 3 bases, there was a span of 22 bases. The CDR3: CAMATAGSQLYEQYF. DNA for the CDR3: TGTGCCATGGCGACCGCGGGGAGTCAGCTCTACGAGCAGTACTTC.

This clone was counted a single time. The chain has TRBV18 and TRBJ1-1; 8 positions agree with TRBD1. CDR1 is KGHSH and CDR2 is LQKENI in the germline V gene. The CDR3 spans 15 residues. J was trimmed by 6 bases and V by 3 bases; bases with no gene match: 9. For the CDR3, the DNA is TGTGCCAGCTCACCTCGGACAGGGAGGATGTCTGAAGCTTTCTTT. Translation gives CASSPRTGRMSEAFF.

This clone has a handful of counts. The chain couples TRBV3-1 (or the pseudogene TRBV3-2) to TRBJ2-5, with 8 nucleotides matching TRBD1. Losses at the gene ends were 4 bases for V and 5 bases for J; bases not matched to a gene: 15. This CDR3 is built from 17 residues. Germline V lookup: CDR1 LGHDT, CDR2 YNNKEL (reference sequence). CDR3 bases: TGTGCCAGCAGCCCCGTCCCCGGGACAGGCCTCCGGGAGACCCAGTACTTC. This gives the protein CASSPVPGTGLRETQYF.

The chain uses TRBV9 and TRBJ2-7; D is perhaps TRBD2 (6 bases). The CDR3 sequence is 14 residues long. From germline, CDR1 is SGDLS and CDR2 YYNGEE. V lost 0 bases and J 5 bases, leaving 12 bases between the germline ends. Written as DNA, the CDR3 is TGTGCCAGCAGCGTAGGGGCGGGGCTCCACGAGCAGTACTTC. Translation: CASSVGAGLHEQYF.

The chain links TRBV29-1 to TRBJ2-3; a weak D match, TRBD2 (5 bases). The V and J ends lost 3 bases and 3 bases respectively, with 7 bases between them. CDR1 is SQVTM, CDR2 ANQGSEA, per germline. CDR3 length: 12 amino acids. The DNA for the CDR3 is TGCAGCGTTGACGGAGGAACAGATACGCAGTATTTT. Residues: CSVDGGTDTQYF.

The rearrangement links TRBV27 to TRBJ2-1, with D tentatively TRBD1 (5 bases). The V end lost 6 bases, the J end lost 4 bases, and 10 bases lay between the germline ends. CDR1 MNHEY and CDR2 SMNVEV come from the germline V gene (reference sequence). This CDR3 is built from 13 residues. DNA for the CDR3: TGTGCCAGCAGCCCAGACAGTTACAATGAGCAGTTCTTC. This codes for CASSPDSYNEQFF.

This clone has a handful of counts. The chain's CDR3 is CASSRVQGQPQHF. The CDR3 region has the DNA TGTGCCAGCAGCCGAGTACAGGGTCAGCCCCAGCATTTT. J is TRBJ1-5 and V is TRBV7-8; perhaps TRBD1 as D (6 bases). Germline V gene data show CDR1 as SGHVS and CDR2 as FQNEAQ. The CDR3 extends over 13 amino acids. V lost 5 bases, J lost 6 bases, and 11 bases lay in between.

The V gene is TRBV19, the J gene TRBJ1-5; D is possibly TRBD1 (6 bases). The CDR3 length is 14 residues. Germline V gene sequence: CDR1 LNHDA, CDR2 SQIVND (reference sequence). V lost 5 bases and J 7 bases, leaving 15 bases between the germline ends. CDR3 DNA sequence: TGTGCCAGTAGTCTACAGGGAAGTTACCAGCCCCAGCATTTT. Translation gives CASSLQGSYQPQHF.

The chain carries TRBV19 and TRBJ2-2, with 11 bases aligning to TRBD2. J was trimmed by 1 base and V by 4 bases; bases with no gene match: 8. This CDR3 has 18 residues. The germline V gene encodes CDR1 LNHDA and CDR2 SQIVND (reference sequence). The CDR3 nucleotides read TGTGCCAGTAGTACCCAACTAGCGGGAGTTGTGAACACCGGGGAGCTGTTTTTT. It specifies CASSTQLAGVVNTGELFF.

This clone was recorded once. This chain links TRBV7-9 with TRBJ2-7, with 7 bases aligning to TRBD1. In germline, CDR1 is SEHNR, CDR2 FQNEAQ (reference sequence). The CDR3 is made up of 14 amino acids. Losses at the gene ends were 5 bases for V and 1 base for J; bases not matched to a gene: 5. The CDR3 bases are TGTGCCAGCAGCATACAGGGGAGATCCTACGAGCAGTACTTC. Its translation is CASSIQGRSYEQYF.

The CDR3 here is CASSYDLGGETGETQYF. In DNA form, the CDR3 reads TGTGCCAGCAGCTACGACCTCGGGGGGGAGACCGGGGAGACCCAGTACTTC. The V call is TRBV5-4, the J call TRBJ2-5, with TRBD2 identical over 8 bases. Germline trimming cut 3 bases from V and 5 bases from J; bases unmatched to any gene: 15. The CDR3 runs 17 residues. Germline V gene sequence: CDR1 SGHNT, CDR2 YYREEE (reference sequence).

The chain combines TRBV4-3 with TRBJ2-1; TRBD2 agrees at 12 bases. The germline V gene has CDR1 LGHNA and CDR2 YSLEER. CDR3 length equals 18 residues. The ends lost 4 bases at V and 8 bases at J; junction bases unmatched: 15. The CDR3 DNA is TGCGCCAGCAGCCCACTGGGAACTAGCGGGAGGCCCTTAGATGAGCAGTTCTTC. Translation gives CASSPLGTSGRPLDEQFF.

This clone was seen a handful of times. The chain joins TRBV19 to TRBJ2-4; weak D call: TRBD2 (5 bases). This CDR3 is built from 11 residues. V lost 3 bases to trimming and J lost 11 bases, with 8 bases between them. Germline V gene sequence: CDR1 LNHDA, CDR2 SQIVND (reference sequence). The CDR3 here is CASSIGDFQYF. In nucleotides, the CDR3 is TGTGCCAGTAGTATCGGGGATTTTCAGTACTTC. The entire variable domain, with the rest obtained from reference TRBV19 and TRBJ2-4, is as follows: DGGITQSPKYLFRKEGQNVTLSCEQNLNHDAMYWYRQDPGQGLRLIYYSQIVNDFQKGDIAEGYSVSREKKESFPLTVTSAQKNPTAFYLCASSIGDFQYFGAGTRLSVL.

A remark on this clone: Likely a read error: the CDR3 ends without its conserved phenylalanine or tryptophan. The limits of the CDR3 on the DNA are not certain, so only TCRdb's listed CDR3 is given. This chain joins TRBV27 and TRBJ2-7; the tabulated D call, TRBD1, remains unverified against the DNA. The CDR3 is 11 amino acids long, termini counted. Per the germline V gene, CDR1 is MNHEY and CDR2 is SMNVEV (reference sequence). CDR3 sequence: CASSLRDMWVL.

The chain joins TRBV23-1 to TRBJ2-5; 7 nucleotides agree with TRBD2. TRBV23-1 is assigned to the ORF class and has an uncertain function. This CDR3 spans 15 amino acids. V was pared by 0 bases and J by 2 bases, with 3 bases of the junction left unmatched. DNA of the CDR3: TGCGCCAGCAGTCAATCAGGGAGGGGTCAAGAGACCCAGTACTTC. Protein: CASSQSGRGQETQYF.

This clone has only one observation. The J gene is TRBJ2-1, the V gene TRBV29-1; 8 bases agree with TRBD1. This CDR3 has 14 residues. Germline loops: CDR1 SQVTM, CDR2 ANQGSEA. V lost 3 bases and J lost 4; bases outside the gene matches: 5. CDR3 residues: CSVDGTGIYNEQFF. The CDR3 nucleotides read TGCAGCGTTGATGGGACAGGAATATACAATGAGCAGTTCTTC.

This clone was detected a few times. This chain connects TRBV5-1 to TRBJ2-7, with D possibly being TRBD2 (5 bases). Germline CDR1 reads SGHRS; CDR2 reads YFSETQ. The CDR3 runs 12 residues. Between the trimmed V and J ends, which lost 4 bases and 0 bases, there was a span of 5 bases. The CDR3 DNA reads TGCGCCAGCAGCCGGGACTCCTACGAGCAGTACTTC. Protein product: CASSRDSYEQYF.

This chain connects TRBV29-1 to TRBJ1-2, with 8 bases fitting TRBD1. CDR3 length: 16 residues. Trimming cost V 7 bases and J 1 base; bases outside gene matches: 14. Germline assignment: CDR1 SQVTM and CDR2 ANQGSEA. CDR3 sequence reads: CSAPLRQGPNNYGYTF. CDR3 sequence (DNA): TGCAGCGCTCCACTCAGACAGGGGCCCAATAACTATGGCTACACCTTC.

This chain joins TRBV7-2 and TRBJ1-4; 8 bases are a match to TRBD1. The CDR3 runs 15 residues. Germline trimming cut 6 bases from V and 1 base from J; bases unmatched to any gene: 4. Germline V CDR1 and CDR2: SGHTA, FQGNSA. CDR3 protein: CASSPDRGTNEKLFF. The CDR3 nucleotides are TGTGCCAGCAGTCCAGACAGGGGAACTAATGAAAAACTGTTTTTT.

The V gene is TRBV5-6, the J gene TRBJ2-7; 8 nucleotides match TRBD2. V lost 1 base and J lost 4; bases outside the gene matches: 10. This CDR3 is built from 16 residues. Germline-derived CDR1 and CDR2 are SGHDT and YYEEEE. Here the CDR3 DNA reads TGTGCCAGCAGCTTGCTACTAGCGGAAAACTTTTACGAGCAGTACTTC. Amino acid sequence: CASSLLLAENFYEQYF.

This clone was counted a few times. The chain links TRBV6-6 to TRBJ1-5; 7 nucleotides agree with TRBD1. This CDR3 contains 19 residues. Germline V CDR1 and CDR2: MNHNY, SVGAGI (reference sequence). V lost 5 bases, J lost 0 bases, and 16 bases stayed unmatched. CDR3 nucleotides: TGTGCCAGCAGTCCGTTGGAGGGGGCCATTCCCGATAGCAATCAGCCCCAGCATTTT. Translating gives CASSPLEGAIPDSNQPQHF.

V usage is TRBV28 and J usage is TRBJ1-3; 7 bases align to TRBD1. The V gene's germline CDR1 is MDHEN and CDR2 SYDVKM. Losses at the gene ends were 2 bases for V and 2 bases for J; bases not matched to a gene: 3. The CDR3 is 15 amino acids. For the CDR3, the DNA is TGTGCCAGCAGTTTAGAACAGGGGACTGGAAACACCATATATTTT. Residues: CASSLEQGTGNTIYF.

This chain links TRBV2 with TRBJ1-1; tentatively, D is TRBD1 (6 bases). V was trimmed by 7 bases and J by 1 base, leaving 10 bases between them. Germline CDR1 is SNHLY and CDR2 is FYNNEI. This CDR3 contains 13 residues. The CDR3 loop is CASIIQGNTEAFF. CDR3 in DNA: TGTGCCAGCATTATACAGGGGAACACTGAAGCTTTCTTT.